This TCR beta chain was identified in a study of blood T cells in healthy people across ages. Study-level findings and limits: Donor CMV status was unknown, possibly confounding expanded clonotype changes. The unsorted PBMCs prevented any conclusive comparison of naive versus antigen-experienced cells. TCR beta diversity, measured per million T cells, fell in a roughly linear way with age.

Note on this clonotype: The antigen remains unidentified.

The CDR3 has 12 amino acids. Germline V gene sequence: CDR1 SGHDT, CDR2 YYEEEE. V lost 3 bases to trimming and J lost 10 bases, with 13 bases between them. Combining a sample-barcoded 5' primer with a J-beta primer mix, a second PCR ran for roughly 6 to 11 cycles. Each CDR3 protein gets one entry after TCRdb re-called the 5' RACE reads with MiXCR. The data hold roughly 800,000 distinct CDR3 sequences, with 55% to 70% observed a single time. The receptor was derived from a man younger than 45 in good health. This chain uses TRBV5-6 with TRBJ1-1; unclear D gene. Sequencing was carried out using blood. CDR3 protein: CASSYRRSRAFF. DNA of the CDR3: TGTGCCAGCAGCTACCGACGGAGCCGAGCTTTCTTT.